Listed below are T cell receptor beta chains from one sample, sequenced in a study of CD8+ T cells in alopecia areata. Assay used: immunoSEQ multiplex PCR; TCRdb lists only in-frame clones, some missing. The sample gives tens of thousands of clones, more than 65% of which show up once; 17% is in the top ten. The source material was CD8+ T cells sorted from blood, sampled at roughly week 45, from a patient treated with tofacitinib. The receptor set was obtained from a human donor with alopecia areata. The CDR3 runs from the conserved cysteine through the conserved F or W. Each record gives: D gene, J gene, clone size, V gene, CDR3 protein, CDR3 DNA. A D gene is named only where the DNA matches it firmly. Clone size appears in some rows only: once, few, many, or a class for an expanded clone.

>TRBD2|TRBJ2-7|.|TRBV27
CASSLTVLADEQYF
TGTGCCAGCAGTTTAACGGTCCTAGCGGACGAGCAGTACTTC
>TRBD1|TRBJ1-2|.|TRBV7-9
CASSQISGTANYGYTF
TGTGCCAGCAGCCAAATCTCCGGGACAGCCAACTATGGCTACACCTTC
>.|TRBJ2-7|.|TRBV4-1
CASSQDAGPSPHEQYF
TGCGCCAGCAGCCAAGACGCCGGGCCCTCCCCCCACGAGCAGTACTTC
>.|TRBJ1-2|.|TRBV30
CAWSPTDYGYTF
TGTGCCTGGAGTCCGACAGATTATGGCTACACCTTC
>.|TRBJ2-4|.|TRBV6-5
CASSFLGIQYF
TGTGCCAGCAGCTTTTTGGGAATTCAGTACTTC
>TRBD1|TRBJ2-1|few|TRBV2
CASSELRGSLMEQFF
TGTGCCAGCAGTGAACTCAGGGGGAGTTTGATGGAGCAGTTCTTC
>TRBD1|TRBJ2-2|.|TRBV5-1
CASSYPRQGRTANTGELFF
TGCGCCAGCAGCTATCCTCGACAGGGGAGAACCGCGAACACCGGGGAGCTGTTTTTT
>TRBD1|TRBJ2-7|.|TRBV5-6
CASSSGTGATRQYF
TGTGCCAGCAGCTCCGGGACAGGGGCTACGAGGCAGTACTTC
>.|TRBJ1-1|.|TRBV19
CASRPGDTEAFF
TGTGCCAGTAGGCCCGGGGACACTGAAGCTTTCTTT
>TRBD1|TRBJ2-7|.|TRBV7-8
CASSPRGGQGSYEQYF
TGTGCCAGCAGTCCAAGGGGAGGACAGGGGTCCTACGAGCAGTACTTC
>TRBD1|TRBJ1-1|.|TRBV7-9
CASSLASVTGGSEAFF
TGTGCCAGCAGCTTAGCTTCGGTGACAGGGGGTTCTGAAGCTTTCTTT
>.|TRBJ1-1|.|TRBV7-9
CASSLVELWRTEAFF
TGTGCCAGCAGCTTAGTTGAGTTATGGAGGACTGAAGCTTTCTTT
>.|TRBJ2-3|few|TRBV10-3
CAISEDRNTDTQYF
TGTGCCATCAGTGAGGACAGGAACACAGATACGCAGTATTTT
>TRBD1|TRBJ1-5|.|TRBV5-6
CASSLGTGGGSNQPQHF
TGTGCCAGCAGCTTAGGGACAGGGGGCGGTAGCAATCAGCCCCAGCATTTT
>.|TRBJ2-3|.|TRBV6-6
CASSRLNYEDTQYF
TGTGCCAGCAGTCGCCTAAACTACGAAGATACGCAGTATTTT
>.|TRBJ1-2|.|TRBV30
CAWSAGGGDGYTF
TGTGCCTGGAGTGCCGGGGGAGGGGATGGCTACACCTTC
>TRBD1|TRBJ1-2|.|TRBV4-2
CASSSTGGRDGYTF
TGTGCCAGCAGCTCCACAGGGGGTAGGGATGGCTACACCTTC
>.|TRBJ1-1|.|TRBV30
CAWFNGRTEAFF
TGTGCCTGGTTTAACGGGCGCACTGAAGCTTTCTTT
>.|TRBJ2-7|.|TRBV10-3
CAIQQGRQGYEQYF
TGTGCCATACAACAGGGAAGGCAAGGGTACGAGCAGTACTTC
>.|TRBJ1-2|.|TRBV5-4
CASSLRREANYGYTF
TGTGCCAGCAGCTTGAGGAGGGAAGCTAACTATGGCTACACCTTC
>TRBD1|TRBJ1-1|.|TRBV5-6
CASSPGQYTEAFF
TGTGCCAGCAGCCCGGGACAGTACACTGAAGCTTTCTTT
>TRBD2|TRBJ2-1|few|TRBV27
CASRLAGNVNEQFF
TGTGCCAGCAGACTAGCGGGGAATGTCAATGAGCAGTTCTTC
>.|TRBJ1-2|once|TRBV19
CASSLGWNDDYGYTF
TGTGCCAGTAGTCTCGGATGGAATGACGACTATGGCTACACCTTC
>.|TRBJ2-5|.|TRBV10-2
CASSDRFGETQYF
TGCGCCAGCAGTGACAGGTTCGGAGAGACCCAGTACTTC